The 29 T cell receptor beta chains given below trace back to one sample, sequenced in a study of cytomegalovirus exposure and HLA in healthy donors. The study ran its PCR with 60 Vbeta and 13 Jbeta primers. Using immunoSEQ multiplex PCR, the repertoire was profiled, and TCRdb retains in-frame clones only, with some absent. This table has roughly 77,000 clones, 10% appearing once. The source material was PBMCs. The source is a man aged 55 to 70 in good health and CMV-seropositive.

This clone was seen only a few times. The V gene is TRBV14, the J gene TRBJ2-3, with TRBD1 as a possible D gene (6 bases). V lost 0 bases and J 1 base, leaving 14 bases between the germline ends. Germline loops: CDR1 SGHDN, CDR2 FVKESK. The CDR3 is 17 residues long. CDR3 sequence: CASSQDEAGAGTDTQYF. In nucleotides, the CDR3 is TGTGCCAGCAGCCAAGATGAGGCAGGGGCGGGCACAGATACGCAGTATTTT.

The rearrangement uses TRBV7-8 and TRBJ1-5, with TRBD1 matching over 7 bases. J gave up 3 bases and V 4 bases, and 6 bases lay outside the gene matches. This CDR3 has 15 residues. The germline V gene has CDR1 SGHVS and CDR2 FQNEAQ. CDR3 residues: CASSSEDRFNQPQHF. CDR3 sequence (DNA): TGTGCCAGCAGCTCCGAGGACAGGTTCAATCAGCCCCAGCATTTT.

The chain uses TRBV28 and TRBJ1-2, with 9 bases identical to TRBD1. Germline trimming cut 9 bases from V and 0 bases from J; bases unmatched to any gene: 5. The CDR3 extends over 14 amino acids. CDR1 and CDR2 from the germline V gene are MDHEN and SYDVKM. CDR3 amino acids: CASRTGATNYGYTF. Here the CDR3 DNA reads TGTGCCAGTCGGACAGGGGCCACTAACTATGGCTACACCTTC.

The chain couples TRBV6-5 to TRBJ2-2; D is perhaps TRBD1 (6 bases). Trimming removed 8 bases at V and 2 bases at J, with 15 bases between. The CDR3 spans 15 residues. Germline assignment: CDR1 MNHEY and CDR2 SVGAGI. The CDR3 region is CASLPAGANTGELFF. Written as DNA, the CDR3 is TGTGCCAGCCTTCCAGCAGGGGCCAACACCGGGGAGCTGTTTTTT.

Only a few counts were recorded for this clone. The chain recombines TRBV15 with TRBJ2-1; 10 bases line up with TRBD2. The V gene end was trimmed by 2 bases and the J gene end by 5 bases; junction bases not matched to a gene: 6. Germline loops: CDR1 LNHNV, CDR2 YYDKDF (reference sequence). The CDR3 is 16 residues long. CDR3 sequence: CATSRWTSGNNNEQFF. The CDR3 bases are TGTGCCACCAGCAGATGGACTAGCGGCAACAACAATGAGCAGTTCTTC. The full variable domain, its missing parts supplied by reference TRBV15 and TRBJ2-1, is DAMVIQNPRYQVTQFGKPVTLSCSQTLNHNVMYWYQQKSSQAPKLLFHYYDKDFNNEADTPDNFQSRRPNTSFCFLDIRSPGLGDTAMYLCATSRWTSGNNNEQFFGPGTRLTVL.

The chain couples TRBV6-6 to TRBJ1-4, with 7 bases identical to TRBD1. The CDR3 consists of 13 residues. V shed 6 bases, J shed 6 bases, and the junction held 4 bases outside the gene matches. Germline V gene data show CDR1 as MNHNY and CDR2 as SVGAGI (reference sequence). The CDR3 nucleotides read TGTGCCAGCAGGACAGGGAAGGATGAAAAACTGTTTTTT. Translation: CASRTGKDEKLFF.

This clone has just a few counts. This chain links TRBV6-6 with TRBJ2-7; the D is unclear. V was trimmed by 7 bases and J by 3 bases, leaving 10 bases between them. The CDR3 covers 12 residues. Germline V CDR1 and CDR2: MNHNY, SVGAGI (reference sequence). CDR3 protein: CASKNSIYEQYF. Written as DNA, the CDR3 is TGTGCCAGCAAAAACTCAATCTACGAGCAGTACTTC.

This chain uses TRBV4-1 with TRBJ2-5, with TRBD2 identical over 10 bases. J lost 0 bases, V lost 1 base, and 8 bases had no gene match. The CDR3 consists of 18 residues. CDR1 is MGHRA and CDR2 is YSYEKL in the germline V gene. CDR3 bases: TGCGCCAGCAGCCAAGGGGGTAGCGGGGGGTCGTACCAAGAGACCCAGTACTTC. Amino acids: CASSQGGSGGSYQETQYF.

This clone was detected a few times. The V call is TRBV6-5, the J call TRBJ2-7, with 13 positions matching TRBD2. Germline V gene data show CDR1 as MNHEY and CDR2 as SVGAGI. The CDR3 is made up of 14 amino acids. The V segment lost 6 bases and the J segment 5 bases; nucleotides outside the gene matches: 4. DNA of the CDR3: TGTGCCAGCAGAGGACTAGCGGGAGTCCACGAGCAGTACTTC. Translating it yields CASRGLAGVHEQYF.

This clone was observed a handful of times. The chain combines TRBV30 with TRBJ2-3, with a possible D match to TRBD2 (6 bases). This CDR3 spans 14 amino acids. V lost 4 bases and J lost 5, with 16 bases in between. From germline, CDR1 is GTSNPN and CDR2 SVGIG (reference sequence). CDR3 coding DNA: TGTGCCTGGAATCGGGAGCCTATTAAAGATACGCAGTATTTT. Its translation: CAWNREPIKDTQYF.

The chain joins TRBV9 to TRBJ1-1; unclear D gene. The CDR3 is 14 amino acids. Per germline, CDR1 SGDLS and CDR2 YYNGEE. V was trimmed by 4 bases and J by 1 base, leaving 11 bases between them. For the CDR3, the DNA is TGTGCCAGCAGCCAGAGCCGGGGGAACACTGAAGCTTTCTTT. This codes for CASSQSRGNTEAFF.

There are a few counts of this clone. The rearrangement joins TRBV29-1 to TRBJ1-5, with 9 nucleotides matching TRBD1. This CDR3 comprises 13 residues. J gave up 7 bases and V 6 bases, and 7 bases lay outside the gene matches. Germline CDR1 reads SQVTM; CDR2 reads ANQGSEA. Written as DNA, the CDR3 is TGCAGCGTGGTTACAGGGGGCGGACAGCCCCAGCATTTT. Protein sequence: CSVVTGGGQPQHF.

This clone was seen more than once but under ten times. The rearrangement joins TRBV30 to TRBJ2-1, with 14 bases identical to TRBD2. V shed 2 bases and J 7 bases; nucleotides not matched to a gene: 4. The germline gives CDR1 GTSNPN, CDR2 SVGIG (reference sequence). The length of the CDR3 is 15 residues. CDR3 coding DNA: TGTGCCTGGAGTAAAGGACTAGCGGGGGGAAATGAGCAGTTCTTC. This gives the protein CAWSKGLAGGNEQFF.

This clone was counted a few times. The V call is TRBV27, the J call TRBJ2-7; D unresolved. The ends were cut back, 2 bases at V and 2 bases at J, with 10 bases in the middle. CDR3 size: 14 residues. CDR1 MNHEY and CDR2 SMNVEV come from the germline V gene (reference sequence). CDR3 protein: CASSLGRYTYEQYF. Here the CDR3 DNA reads TGTGCCAGCAGTTTAGGCAGGTACACCTACGAGCAGTACTTC.

The chain uses TRBV6-1 and TRBJ1-4; 10 nucleotides match TRBD1. Per germline, CDR1 MNHNS and CDR2 SASEGT. J gave up 8 bases and V 6 bases, and 6 bases lay outside the gene matches. The CDR3 length is 14 residues. The CDR3 region is CASRVTGGHEKLFF. CDR3 nucleotide sequence: TGTGCCAGCAGGGTGACAGGGGGCCACGAAAAACTGTTTTTT.

A few counts support this clone. The gene calls are TRBV27 and TRBJ2-2; the match to TRBD2 covers 7 bases. The CDR3 length is 15 residues. Germline V CDR1 and CDR2: MNHEY, SMNVEV (reference sequence). Unmatched junction bases numbered 3, after V lost 5 bases and J lost 0 bases. The CDR3 nucleotides are TGTGCCAGCAGTAACGGACTAGCGAACACCGGGGAGCTGTTTTTT. Translating gives CASSNGLANTGELFF.

This clone has more than one count but fewer than ten. The V call is TRBV30, the J call TRBJ1-4; 7 bases match TRBD1. The CDR3 length is 13 residues. CDR1 and CDR2 (germline): GTSNPN, SVGIG (reference sequence). The CDR3 DNA follows: TGTGCTTTTATCCCGGACAGGAAGGAAAAACTGTTTTTT. It is translated as CAFIPDRKEKLFF.

This clone was seen a few times. This CDR3 reads CAWSRVGGNTDTQYF. The CDR3 nucleotides read TGTGCCTGGAGTAGGGTCGGGGGGAACACAGATACGCAGTATTTT. The genes are TRBV30 and TRBJ2-3; the match to TRBD2 covers 7 bases. The ends lost 2 bases at V and 2 bases at J; junction bases unmatched: 7. Germline assignment: CDR1 GTSNPN and CDR2 SVGIG (reference sequence). The length of the CDR3 is 15 residues.

The genes are TRBV5-1 and TRBJ2-1; 9 bases align to TRBD2. Looked up from germline, CDR1 is SGHRS and CDR2 is YFSETQ. This CDR3 is 16 amino acids long. After removal of 3 bases from V and 7 bases from J, the junction contained 11 bases not matched to a gene. The CDR3 nucleotides are TGCGCCAGCAGCTCGATGGGGGCCAGCGGGGGGAATGAGCAGTTCTTC. This translates into CASSSMGASGGNEQFF.

This clone was found a few times. The chain couples TRBV28 to TRBJ1-1, with TRBD1 matching 11 bases. The CDR3 spans 15 residues. J lost 4 bases, V lost 6 bases, and 7 bases had no gene match. Germline CDR1 and CDR2: MDHEN and SYDVKM. The CDR3 protein is CASREAGTGGTEAFF. CDR3 DNA sequence: TGTGCCAGCAGAGAAGCCGGGACAGGGGGCACTGAAGCTTTCTTT.

This clone was found a few times. The chain combines TRBV5-6 with TRBJ1-5; D uncertain. The CDR3 has 13 amino acids. Looked up from germline, CDR1 is SGHDT and CDR2 is YYEEEE. V was pared by 4 bases and J by 7 bases, with 12 bases between. The CDR3 here is CASSAYSGQPQHF. The CDR3, as DNA: TGTGCCAGCAGCGCTTACTCAGGCCAGCCCCAGCATTTT. Drawing the rest from reference TRBV5-6 and TRBJ1-5, the complete variable domain is DAGVTQSPTHLIKTRGQQVTLRCSPKSGHDTVSWYQQALGQGPQFIFQYYEEEERQRGNFPDRFSGHQFPNYSSELNVNALLLGDSALYLCASSAYSGQPQHFGDGTRLSIL.

V gene TRBV7-2 combines with J gene TRBJ1-1; D not resolved. The CDR3 sequence is 15 residues long. Deletions cut 3 bases from V and 5 bases from J, with 16 bases between. In germline, CDR1 is SGHTA, CDR2 FQGNSA. The CDR3 sequence is CASSFGLSGETEAFF. CDR3 coding DNA: TGTGCCAGCAGCTTTGGACTTTCGGGAGAAACTGAAGCTTTCTTT.

This clone was picked up a small number of times. The gene calls are TRBV5-1 and TRBJ2-5; 10 bases fit TRBD1. The V segment lost 4 bases and the J segment 2 bases; nucleotides outside the gene matches: 5. Germline assignment: CDR1 SGHRS and CDR2 YFSETQ. The CDR3 covers 15 residues. In DNA form, the CDR3 reads TGCGCCAGCAGCGCGCGGACAGGGGGGCAAGAGACCCAGTACTTC. It translates to CASSARTGGQETQYF.

This clone was seen only a few times. The junction departs from the called germline gene at one end, perhaps through a read error. The chain joins TRBV29-1 to TRBJ2-1; no definite D call. Germline V gene data show CDR1 as SQVTM and CDR2 as ANQGSEA. This CDR3 is 10 amino acids long. CDR3 coding DNA: TGCAGCGTCCGAAACCTTGAGGAGTTCTTC. It codes for CSVRNLEEFF.

This clone was seen more than once but under ten times. The V call is TRBV30, the J call TRBJ2-5, with 11 nucleotides matching TRBD2. The J call may not be correct, given that the DNA end is closer to TRBJ2-7. There are 16 residues in the CDR3. CDR1 and CDR2 (germline): GTSNPN, SVGIG (reference sequence). CDR3 region: CAWSPVRSSGRIEQYF. The DNA for the CDR3 is TGTGCCTGGAGTCCCGTCCGGTCTAGCGGGAGGATCGAGCAGTACTTC.

This rearrangement joins TRBV6-1 to TRBJ1-5; a possible D gene is TRBD1 (6 bases). CDR3 length: 15 amino acids. Trimming removed 7 bases at V and 3 bases at J, with 16 bases between. Germline loops: CDR1 MNHNS, CDR2 SASEGT. CDR3 in amino acids: CASTPTTGYNQPQHF. The CDR3 DNA sequence: TGTGCCAGCACCCCTACTACAGGGTACAATCAGCCCCAGCATTTT.

Only a few counts were recorded for this clone. The rearrangement uses TRBV11-3 and TRBJ1-1; no firm D call. Germline-derived CDR1 and CDR2 are SGHNT and YENEEA. The CDR3 is 13 amino acids. Trimming stripped 5 bases from V and 5 bases from J, with 12 bases between. DNA of the CDR3: TGTGCCAGCAGCCCCAGCCCAGGTACTGAAGCTTTCTTT. Residues: CASSPSPGTEAFF.

Concerning this clone itself: At one end, the junction sequence differs from germline, possibly due to a read error. This chain uses TRBV7-7 with TRBJ2-2; TRBD1 agrees at 8 bases. The germline V gene encodes CDR1 SSHAT and CDR2 FNYEAQ (reference sequence). The CDR3 runs to 18 residues. The DNA of the CDR3 is TGTGCTAGCAGCTTACTTCCCGAGACAGGGGAATGGATCGGGGAGCTGTTTTTT. Amino acid sequence: CASSLLPETGEWIGELFF.

This clone was recorded a few times. The chain carries TRBV14 and TRBJ1-1; TRBD1 might be the D (5 bases). Germline values: CDR1 SGHDN, CDR2 FVKESK. V was trimmed by 4 bases and J by 0 bases, leaving 9 bases between them. The CDR3 spans 14 residues. CDR3 in amino acids: CASSPWGLNTEAFF. The DNA of the CDR3 is TGTGCCAGCAGCCCATGGGGCCTGAACACTGAAGCTTTCTTT.